A selection of T cell receptor beta chains follows, all from one sample in a study of T cell clones after liver transplantation. Libraries were prepared by immunoSEQ multiplex PCR; TCRdb keeps only in-frame clonotypes and omits some of them. Among about 70,000 clones listed, 75% to 85% were seen once. Source: CD4+ T cells from blood, taken 12 months after liver transplant. These receptors were obtained from a human patient who received a liver transplant. Some of the T cells may derive from the graft donor. Both conserved end residues are part of each CDR3. The D gene is left open where the match is weak. The size of a clone is reported for some rows only, either as once, few or many, or as a class for expanded clones.

size	V	D	J	DNA	CDR3
few	TRBV28	-	TRBJ1-2	TGTGCCAGCAGATGGACGGTGGGCTACACCTTC	CASRWTVGYTF
-	TRBV28	-	TRBJ2-7	TGTGCCAGCCTTCGAGCAGGGTCCTTCTACGAGCAGTACTTC	CASLRAGSFYEQYF
-	TRBV5-1	-	TRBJ2-1	TGCGCCAGCAGCTTGGGGGGGACCACAATCAATGAGCAGTTCTTC	CASSLGGTTINEQFF
few	TRBV6-5	TRBD2	TRBJ2-1	TGTGCCAGCAGTTCTATAGCGGGCGCCCGAGAGAGGGAGCAGTTCTTC	CASSSIAGAREREQFF
-	TRBV28	-	TRBJ2-2	TGTGCCAGCAGTTCCCGGGCCGCCACCGGGGAGCTGTTTTTT	CASSSRAATGELFF
-	TRBV7-9	-	TRBJ2-2	TGTGCCAGCACCCCGGGACGGAACACCGGGGAGCTGTTTTTT	CASTPGRNTGELFF
-	TRBV11-2	TRBD2	TRBJ2-5	TGTGCCAGCAGCCGGACTAGTCCACAGGAGACCCAGTACTTC	CASSRTSPQETQYF
-	TRBV2	-	TRBJ2-1	TGTGCCAGCAGTGAAGGGGTAGGGACCGAGCAGTTCTTC	CASSEGVGTEQFF
-	TRBV27	-	TRBJ2-7	TGTGCCAGCAGTTTATCTAATTGGAGGACGGAGCAGTACTTC	CASSLSNWRTEQYF
-	TRBV28	-	TRBJ1-3	TGTGCCAGCAGTTTCTCGGGTGGAGGGGGAAACACCATATATTTT	CASSFSGGGGNTIYF
-	TRBV28	TRBD1	TRBJ2-4	TGTGCCAGCAGTTTCCCGGGACAGGGGGCATCTCAAAACATTCAGTACTTC	CASSFPGQGASQNIQYF
-	TRBV27	-	TRBJ1-1	TGTGCCAGCAGTTCCCGGAACATGGGGAGCACTGAAGCTTTCTTT	CASSSRNMGSTEAFF
-	TRBV4-2	TRBD1	TRBJ1-1	TGTGCCAGCAGCCGCCGGGACAGCCTTGAAGCTTTCTTT	CASSRRDSLEAFF
-	TRBV2	-	TRBJ1-1	TGTGCCAGCTCTGCAGGGGCTGGCACTGAAGCTTTCTTT	CASSAGAGTEAFF
-	TRBV7-2	-	TRBJ1-3	TGTGCCAGCAGCTTAGCGTCGGGCAGAAGCTCTGGAAACACCATATATTTT	CASSLASGRSSGNTIYF
-	TRBV6-5	-	TRBJ2-2	TGTGCCAGCAGTTACTCCACCGGGGAGCTGTTTTTT	CASSYSTGELFF
-	TRBV5-4	-	TRBJ2-3	TGTGCCAGCAGCTTAGGGGGGCCGGGAACAGATACGCAGTATTTT	CASSLGGPGTDTQYF
-	TRBV7-2	TRBD2	TRBJ2-5	TGTGCCAGCAGCTTTAGTAGCGGGCTTCCCCAAGAGACCCAGTACTTC	CASSFSSGLPQETQYF
-	TRBV6-5	-	TRBJ1-2	TGTGCCAGCTACGATCCCTTTTGGTATGGCTACACCTTC	CASYDPFWYGYTF
-	TRBV7-8	TRBD1	TRBJ2-7	TGTGCCAGCAGTTTGGACAGGGGCTACGAGCAGTACTTC	CASSLDRGYEQYF